This T cell receptor (beta chain) was captured in a study of cytomegalovirus exposure and HLA in healthy donors. Study overall: Findings of an earlier analysis included about 100 million unique TCR beta sequences from 190 million or so T cells.

Findings and limits, study-wide: Near-uniform donor sequencing depth was presumed by presence/absence analyses. In a later analysis, productive TCRs from donors in an Asian-associated ancestry cluster reportedly carried fewer N-insertions than the cohort mean.

This clone appeared a single time. Its antigen remains unknown. The PCR ran on 60 Vbeta and 13 Jbeta primers. The data were produced by immunoSEQ multiplex PCR, yet TCRdb's version contains in-frame clones alone and is incomplete. The data contain 150,000 to 200,000 clones, around 80% of them singletons. The receptor was isolated from a woman in her thirties or forties in good health and CMV-seropositive. Material for sequencing was PBMCs.

CDR3 region: CASSPSGRSTDTQYF. The CDR3 DNA is TGTGCCAGCTCACCTAGCGGGAGAAGCACAGATACGCAGTATTTT. The rearrangement links TRBV18 to TRBJ2-3; 9 nucleotides line up with TRBD2. The ends lost 3 bases at V and 0 bases at J; junction bases unmatched: 1. The V gene's germline CDR1 is KGHSH and CDR2 LQKENI. The CDR3 loop spans 15 amino acids. Using reference TRBV18 and TRBJ2-3 for the parts outside the CDR3, the full variable domain is NAGVMQNPRHLVRRRGQEARLRCSPMKGHSHVYWYRQLPEEGLKFMVYLQKENIIDESGMPKERFSAEFPKEGPSILRIQQVVRGDSAAYFCASSPSGRSTDTQYFGPGTRLTVL.